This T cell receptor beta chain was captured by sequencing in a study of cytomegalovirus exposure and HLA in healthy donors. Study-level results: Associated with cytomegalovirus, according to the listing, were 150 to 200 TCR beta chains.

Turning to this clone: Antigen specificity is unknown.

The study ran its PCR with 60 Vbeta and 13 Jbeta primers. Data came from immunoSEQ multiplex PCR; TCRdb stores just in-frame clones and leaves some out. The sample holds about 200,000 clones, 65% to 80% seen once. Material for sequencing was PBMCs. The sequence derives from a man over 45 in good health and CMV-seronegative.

The CDR3 is CASSLEGVYGYTF. CDR3 bases: TGCGCCAGCAGCTTGGAGGGAGTATATGGCTACACCTTC. The V gene is TRBV5-1, the J gene TRBJ1-2; D unclear. V was cut by 0 bases and J by 5 bases, with 8 bases left in between. CDR1 and CDR2 (germline): SGHRS, YFSETQ. The CDR3 extends over 13 amino acids.